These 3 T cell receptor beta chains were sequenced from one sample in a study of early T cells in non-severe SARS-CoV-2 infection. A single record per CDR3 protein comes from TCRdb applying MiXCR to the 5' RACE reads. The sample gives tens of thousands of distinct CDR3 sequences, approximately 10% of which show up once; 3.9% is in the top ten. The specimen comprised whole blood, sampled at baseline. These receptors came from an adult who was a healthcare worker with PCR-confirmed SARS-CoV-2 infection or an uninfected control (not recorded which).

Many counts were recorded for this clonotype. This CDR3 is CAISPRGRDEQFF. The CDR3 DNA reads as TGTGCCATCAGTCCCAGGGGGAGGGATGAGCAGTTCTTC. The V call is TRBV10-3, the J call TRBJ2-1, with D perhaps given as TRBD1 or TRBD2 (7 bases each). Trimming shortened V by 5 bases and J by 8 bases, and 13 bases separated the two germline ends. The CDR3 extends over 13 amino acids. Germline lookup yields CDR1 ENHRY and CDR2 SYGVKD.

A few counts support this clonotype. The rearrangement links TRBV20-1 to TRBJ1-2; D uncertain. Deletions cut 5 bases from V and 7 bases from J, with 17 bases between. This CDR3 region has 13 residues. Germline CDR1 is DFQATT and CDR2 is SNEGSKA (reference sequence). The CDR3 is CSALSHDASGYTF. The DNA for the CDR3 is TGCAGTGCTCTATCTCACGACGCCAGTGGCTACACCTTC.

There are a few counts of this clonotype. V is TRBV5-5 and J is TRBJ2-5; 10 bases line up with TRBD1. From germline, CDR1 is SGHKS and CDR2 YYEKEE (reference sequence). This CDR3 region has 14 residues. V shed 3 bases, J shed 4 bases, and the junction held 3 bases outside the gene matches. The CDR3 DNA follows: TGTGCCAGCAGCTGGGACAGGGGTCTAGAGACCCAGTACTTC. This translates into CASSWDRGLETQYF.